These T cell receptor beta chains were read from a single sample in a study of T-cell reconstitution after alpha-beta-depleted transplantation in children. TCRdb re-called the PCR reads with MiXCR, one entry per CDR3 protein. This table has over 450,000 distinct CDR3 sequences, about 10% appearing once. The sample in question was PBMCs, obtained before TCRalphabeta/CD19-depleted stem cell transplant. All receptors derive from a child aged 2 to 10 with inherited bone marrow failure, due to receive a stem cell transplant. Both conserved end residues are part of each CDR3. A D gene is named only where the DNA matches it firmly. Size is stated for part of the rows, as once, few or many counts, or as a class when the clone is expanded.

cdr3_aa | cdr3_nt | d_call | j_call | v_call | clone_size
CAWAYEAFF | TGTGCCTGGGCCTATGAAGCTTTCTTT | NA | TRBJ1-1 | TRBV30 | NA
CSLRVNGDEQFF | TGCAGCCTCCGGGTCAATGGGGATGAGCAGTTCTTC | NA | TRBJ2-1 | TRBV29-1 | NA
CASSYSRVRTDTQYF | TGTGCCAGCAGCTACTCGCGGGTCCGCACAGATACGCAGTATTTT | NA | TRBJ2-3 | TRBV5-5 | many
CASSLYPSGSYGYTF | TGCGCCAGCAGCTTGTACCCCAGCGGGTCCTATGGCTACACCTTC | NA | TRBJ1-2 | TRBV5-1 | few
CAILFRGSSFGELFF | TGTGCCATCCTCTTCAGGGGGAGTAGCTTCGGGGAGCTGTTTTTT | TRBD1 | TRBJ2-2 | TRBV7-9 | NA
CASTPSGSHEQFF | TGTGCCAGCACCCCTAGCGGGAGCCATGAGCAGTTCTTC | TRBD2 | TRBJ2-1 | TRBV12-3/TRBV12-4 | many
CASSLARGALSGELFF | TGCGCCAGCAGCTTGGCGCGGGGGGCTTTGTCCGGGGAGCTGTTTTTT | TRBD2 | TRBJ2-2 | TRBV5-1 | many
CAGSLADTQYF | TGCGCCGGCAGCTTGGCAGATACGCAGTATTTT | NA | TRBJ2-3 | TRBV5-1 | once
CAISDQGWGAIYEQYF | TGTGCCATCAGTGATCAAGGGTGGGGGGCTATCTACGAGCAGTACTTC | NA | TRBJ2-7 | TRBV10-3 | many
CAISPTSGSLNEQFF | TGTGCCATCAGTCCGACTAGCGGGAGTCTAAATGAGCAGTTCTTC | TRBD2 | TRBJ2-1 | TRBV10-3 | NA
CSARDYGLAGWNTQYF | TGCAGTGCTAGAGATTATGGACTAGCGGGGTGGAATACGCAGTATTTT | TRBD2 | TRBJ2-3 | TRBV20-1 | many
CASSTQGANLAKNIQYF | TGTGCCAGCAGCACCCAGGGAGCTAACCTAGCCAAAAACATTCAGTACTTC | NA | TRBJ2-4 | TRBV7-2 | NA
CSARSTRATETQYF | TGCAGTGCCCGGTCCACAAGGGCGACAGAGACCCAGTACTTC | NA | TRBJ2-5 | TRBV20-1 | few
CASSTSGASYEQYF | TGTGCCAGTAGTACGTCGGGAGCCTCCTACGAGCAGTACTTC | NA | TRBJ2-7 | TRBV19 | NA
CASSPRLAYNEQFF | TGCGCCAGCAGCCCGAGACTAGCGTACAATGAGCAGTTCTTC | TRBD2 | TRBJ2-1 | TRBV4-3 | many
CASSQRLAGVSNEQFF | TGTGCCAGCAGCCAGCGTCTAGCGGGAGTCTCAAATGAGCAGTTCTTC | TRBD2 | TRBJ2-1 | TRBV7-8 | many
CASSTTGVQETQYF | TGCGCCAGCAGCACGACAGGGGTCCAAGAGACCCAGTACTTC | TRBD1 | TRBJ2-5 | TRBV5-1 | many
CASSQDIHTDTQYF | TGCGCCAGCAGCCAAGACATCCACACAGATACGCAGTATTTT | NA | TRBJ2-3 | TRBV4-3 | many
CASGGASGRGSYNEQFF | TGTGCCAGCGGTGGAGCTAGCGGGAGAGGGTCTTACAATGAGCAGTTCTTC | TRBD2 | TRBJ2-1 | TRBV2 | many
CASSPTRGSSGANVLTF | TGTGCCAGCAGTCCGACGCGGGGTAGCTCTGGGGCCAACGTCCTGACTTTC | NA | TRBJ2-6 | TRBV6-2/TRBV6-3 | many
CASSLPGASGNTIYF | TGTGCCAGCAGCCTACCCGGGGCCTCTGGAAACACCATATATTTT | NA | TRBJ1-3 | TRBV3-1 | many
CASSISGETQYF | TGTGCCAGTAGTATCTCCGGAGAGACCCAGTACTTC | NA | TRBJ2-5 | TRBV19 | NA
CASSSGAGNYEQYF | TGTGCCAGCAGCTCGGGTGCGGGCAACTACGAGCAGTACTTC | NA | TRBJ2-7 | TRBV7-9 | many
CSAPRTSVSTDTQYF | TGCAGTGCTCCCCGGACTAGCGTAAGCACAGATACGCAGTATTTT | TRBD2 | TRBJ2-3 | TRBV20-1 | few
CASRAGTGVNTEAFF | TGTGCCAGCAGGGCCGGGACAGGGGTAAACACTGAAGCTTTCTTT | TRBD1 | TRBJ1-1 | TRBV28 | many
CASSHTGVTGELFF | TGTGCCAGCAGCCACACAGGGGTCACCGGGGAGCTGTTTTTT | TRBD1 | TRBJ2-2 | TRBV7-9 | many
CASSQEPGSSYEQYF | TGCGCCAGCAGCCAAGAGCCGGGGAGCTCCTACGAGCAGTACTTC | NA | TRBJ2-7 | TRBV4-3 | many
CASSDLADNNNEQFF | TGTGCCAGCAGCGACCTAGCGGACAACAACAATGAGCAGTTCTTC | TRBD2 | TRBJ2-1 | TRBV3-1 | many
CARDRAGLNGYTF | TGTGCCCGGGACAGGGCCGGGCTGAATGGCTACACCTTC | TRBD1 | TRBJ1-2 | TRBV30 | many
CASRTGLADYEQYF | TGTGCCAGCAGGACGGGACTAGCGGACTACGAGCAGTACTTC | TRBD2 | TRBJ2-7 | TRBV12-3/TRBV12-4 | many
CAWTSGSYEQYF | TGTGCCTGGACTAGCGGATCCTACGAGCAGTACTTC | TRBD2 | TRBJ2-7 | TRBV30 | many
CASSPPGLASYEQYF | TGTGCCAGCAGCCCCCCGGGATTGGCCTCCTACGAGCAGTACTTC | NA | TRBJ2-7 | TRBV7-6 | many
CASSLNPLADYSYEQYF | TGTGCCAGCAGCCTGAACCCCCTAGCGGACTACTCCTACGAGCAGTACTTC | TRBD2 | TRBJ2-7 | TRBV3-1 | many
CASSLGDSVHEQFF | TGTGCCAGCAGTTTAGGGGACAGCGTGCATGAGCAGTTCTTC | TRBD1 | TRBJ2-1 | TRBV12-3/TRBV12-4 | many
CASIPPSGYEQYF | TGTGCCAGCATTCCCCCTAGCGGGTACGAGCAGTACTTC | TRBD2 | TRBJ2-7 | TRBV27 | many
CASSRAPKGGGTEAFF | TGCGCCAGCAGCCGCGCGCCGAAAGGGGGAGGCACTGAAGCTTTCTTT | NA | TRBJ1-1 | TRBV5-1 | many
CASSQEAAGVANENLFF | TGTGCCAGCAGCCAAGAAGCTGCAGGAGTGGCGAATGAAAATCTGTTTTTT | NA | TRBJ1-4 | TRBV3-1 | NA
CATSDTDRDEAFF | TGTGCCACCAGTGATACGGACAGGGATGAAGCTTTCTTT | TRBD1 | TRBJ1-1 | TRBV24-1 | many
CASRMGGYNSPLHF | TGTGCCAGCAGGATGGGGGGATATAATTCACCCCTCCACTTT | NA | TRBJ1-6 | TRBV12-3/TRBV12-4 | NA
CASSYSAGAYSNQPQHF | TGTGCCAGCAGTTACTCGGCAGGAGCCTATAGCAATCAGCCCCAGCATTTT | NA | TRBJ1-5 | TRBV6-2/TRBV6-3 | many
CSVEGGPNYEQYF | TGCAGCGTTGAAGGGGGACCAAACTACGAGCAGTACTTC | NA | TRBJ2-7 | TRBV29-1 | many
CASSFGGLPNTEAFF | TGTGCCAGCAGCTTTGGGGGCCTACCGAACACTGAAGCTTTCTTT | NA | TRBJ1-1 | TRBV7-9 | few
CASRAQGAQETQYF | TGTGCCAGCAGAGCGCAGGGGGCCCAAGAGACCCAGTACTTC | TRBD1 | TRBJ2-5 | TRBV6-1 | many
CASSDPVEGLKGWDTQYF | TGTGCCAGCAGCGACCCGGTAGAGGGACTCAAGGGTTGGGATACGCAGTATTTT | NA | TRBJ2-3 | TRBV11-2 | NA
CSARLAGLTDTQYF | TGCAGTGCTAGACTAGCGGGCCTTACAGATACGCAGTATTTT | TRBD2 | TRBJ2-3 | TRBV20-1 | many
CASNSGTVADNEQFF | TGTGCCAGCAACTCCGGGACAGTAGCTGACAATGAGCAGTTCTTC | TRBD1 | TRBJ2-1 | TRBV28 | few
CASSSRVAYEQYF | TGTGCCAGCAGTTCGAGAGTAGCCTACGAGCAGTACTTC | NA | TRBJ2-7 | TRBV27 | many
CASSPHGLNTQYF | TGTGCCAGCAGCCCCCATGGCCTGAATACGCAGTATTTT | NA | TRBJ2-3 | TRBV14 | many
CASSQAKFRQPQHF | TGCGCCAGCAGCCAAGCTAAGTTCAGACAGCCCCAGCATTTT | NA | TRBJ1-5 | TRBV4-3 | many
CASSFAGDGQPQHF | TGTGCCAGCAGTTTCGCTGGGGATGGTCAGCCCCAGCATTTT | NA | TRBJ1-5 | TRBV12-3/TRBV12-4 | many
CASSLAGRGLYEQYF | TGTGCCAGCAGCTTAGCGGGGAGGGGGCTCTACGAGCAGTACTTC | NA | TRBJ2-7 | TRBV7-9 | NA
CASSQLPQTNEKLFF | TGCGCCAGCAGCCAACTTCCACAGACTAATGAAAAACTGTTTTTT | NA | TRBJ1-4 | TRBV4-3 | many
CASSLEGQGPYEQYF | TGTGCCAGCAGCTTAGAGGGACAGGGACCCTACGAGCAGTACTTC | TRBD1 | TRBJ2-7 | TRBV13 | NA
CATSRAPGAQPQHF | TGTGCCACCAGCAGAGCGCCGGGGGCCCAGCCCCAGCATTTT | NA | TRBJ1-5 | TRBV15 | many
CSVDRIGRADEQFF | TGCAGCGTTGATAGAATCGGGAGGGCCGATGAGCAGTTCTTC | TRBD2 | TRBJ2-1 | TRBV29-1 | NA